The 20 T cell receptor beta chains presented below share a single source sample, sequenced in a study of spatial heterogeneity in lung cancer. The study's findings and limits: Higher tumor mutation counts went along with higher counts of expanded intratumoral alpha and beta TCRs.

These receptors have no known antigen. TCRdb re-derived calls from the 5' RACE reads in MiXCR, one entry per CDR3 protein. The sample yields about 18,000 distinct CDR3 sequences, approximately 10% seen once. Indicated time point: sample taken at primary tumor resection. The sample was lung tumor tissue, taken at surgery. Every receptor here comes from a female donor with early-stage non-small cell lung cancer.

In this sample, this clonotype turned up many times. Within a library made for alpha chains, this beta chain is off target, and its count is uninformative. This rearrangement joins TRBV7-2 to TRBJ2-5; 7 bases are shared with TRBD1. Germline lookup yields CDR1 SGHTA and CDR2 FQGNSA. CDR3 length: 15 amino acids. V was clipped by 0 bases and J by 5 bases; unmatched bases: 6. As DNA, the CDR3 is TGTGCCAGCAGCTTAGCCCAGACAGGGATGGAGACCCAGTACTTC. Its protein is CASSLAQTGMETQYF.

This clonotype was counted at least ten times. Since it is a stray read in a library aimed at alpha chains, this beta chain has a size that is not meaningful. This rearrangement joins TRBV5-6 to TRBJ2-5, with a tentative D call TRBD1 (6 bases). This CDR3 is built from 14 residues. Trimming removed 4 bases at V and 1 base at J, with 11 bases between. Per the germline V gene, CDR1 is SGHDT and CDR2 is YYEEEE. The CDR3: CASSNDRPQETQYF. In DNA, the CDR3 is TGTGCCAGCAGCAATGACAGGCCCCAAGAGACCCAGTACTTC.

A note on this clonotype: This beta chain slipped into a library made for alpha chains as a stray read, so its size is not meaningful. This sequence joins TRBV7-2 and TRBJ2-3, with unresolved D. Trimming left V 1 base short and J 4 bases short, with 6 bases between. Germline CDR1 and CDR2: SGHTA and FQGNSA. The CDR3 is made up of 13 amino acids. The CDR3 loop is CASSLGPPDTQYF. CDR3 DNA sequence: TGTGCCAGCAGCTTAGGACCACCAGATACGCAGTATTTT.

Turning to this clonotype: A much more abundant neighbour one base away suggests this may be a read error. This beta chain is off target for a library built for alpha chains, so its abundance means little. The rearrangement links TRBV7-8 to TRBJ2-5; possibly TRBD2 for D (5 bases). V gave up 1 base and J gave up 6 bases, with 12 bases separating them. The CDR3 has 14 amino acids. The germline V gene encodes CDR1 SGHVS and CDR2 FQNEAQ. CDR3 sequence reads: CASSLGSTGKTQYF. In DNA, the CDR3 is TGTGCCAGCAGCTTAGGGTCCACCGGGAAGACCCAGTACTTC.

To note about this clonotype: This sequence may be a read error, since a much larger clone differs from it by one base. The library was built for alpha chains, so this beta chain is an off-target read and its size means little. The gene calls are TRBV18 and TRBJ2-5; 9 nucleotides agree with TRBD2. Germline assignment: CDR1 KGHSH and CDR2 LQKENI. This CDR3 comprises 17 residues. The trim removed 1 base at V and 0 bases at J, leaving 6 bases unmatched. This CDR3 reads CASSPLVLAGDQETQYF. CDR3 coding DNA: TGTGCCAGCTCACCACTGGTGTTAGCGGGGGACCAAGAGACCCAGTACTTC.

Worth noting for this clonotype: Little can be read into the size of this beta chain, an off-target read in a library designed for alpha chains. CDR3 sequence: CAISESTGVETQYF. CDR3 DNA: TGTGCCATCAGTGAGTCGACAGGGGTGGAGACCCAGTACTTC. This sequence joins TRBV10-3 and TRBJ2-5, with 8 nucleotides matching TRBD1. CDR1 is ENHRY, CDR2 SYGVKD, per germline. The CDR3 consists of 14 residues. The V gene end was trimmed by 0 bases and the J gene end by 5 bases; junction bases not matched to a gene: 2.

This clonotype was recorded many times. This beta chain came through as a stray read in a library set up for alpha chains, and its size says little. The rearrangement joins TRBV2 to TRBJ1-2; D gene unclear. The V gene lost 0 bases and the J gene lost 3 bases, with 8 bases spanning the gap. The CDR3 has 14 amino acids. From germline, CDR1 is SNHLY and CDR2 FYNNEI. CDR3 DNA sequence: TGTGCCAGCAGTGAAGCCAGGTCCGACTATGGCTACACCTTC. Its protein product is CASSEARSDYGYTF. Drawing the rest from reference TRBV2 and TRBJ1-2, the complete variable domain is EPEVTQTPSHQVTQMGQEVILRCVPISNHLYFYWYRQILGQKVEFLVSFYNNEISEKSEIFDDQFSVERPDGSNFTLKIRSTKLEDSAMYFCASSEARSDYGYTFGSGTRLTVV.

This clonotype was picked up many times. Since the library was made to target alpha chains, this beta chain is a stray read and its abundance is not meaningful. V is TRBV25-1 and J is TRBJ1-1; D remains ambiguous. V was cut by 0 bases and J by 1 base, with 6 bases left in between. Germline CDR1 is MGHDK and CDR2 is SYGVNS. CDR3 length equals 14 residues. The CDR3 region is CASSEYGENTEAFF. The CDR3 DNA sequence: TGTGCCAGCAGTGAATACGGCGAGAACACTGAAGCTTTCTTT.

This clonotype was picked up many times. This beta chain came through as a stray read in a library set up for alpha chains, and its size says little. This sequence joins TRBV7-2 and TRBJ1-2; TRBD1 is a possible D gene (6 bases). V gave up 1 base and J gave up 8 bases, with 14 bases separating them. Germline CDR1 reads SGHTA; CDR2 reads FQGNSA. This CDR3 has 14 amino acids. Written as DNA, the CDR3 is TGTGCCAGCAGCTTAGTTTTCGGGGGCGAGGGCTACACCTTC. Encoded protein: CASSLVFGGEGYTF.

Turning to this clonotype: This beta chain is off target for a library built for alpha chains, so its abundance means little. This sequence joins TRBV7-2 and TRBJ2-1, with TRBD1 as a possible D gene (6 bases). The CDR3 runs 15 residues. Germline V CDR1 and CDR2: SGHTA, FQGNSA. V lost 7 bases and J 2 bases, leaving 15 bases between the germline ends. The CDR3 sequence is CASTPPGHTYNEQFF. The CDR3 coding sequence is TGTGCCAGCACACCCCCGGGACATACCTACAATGAGCAGTTCTTC. Full variable domain (missing parts from reference TRBV7-2 and TRBJ2-1): GAGVSQSPSNKVTEKGKDVELRCDPISGHTALYWYRQSLGQGLEFLIYFQGNSAPDKSGLPSDRFSAERTGGSVSTLTIQRTQQEDSAVYLCASTPPGHTYNEQFFGPGTRLTVL.

There are a few counts of this clonotype. For a library built for alpha chains, this beta chain is a stray read; little rests on its size. The V call is TRBV20-1, the J call TRBJ1-2, with 9 positions matching TRBD1. The CDR3 runs 13 residues. Germline V lookup: CDR1 DFQATT, CDR2 SNEGSKA (reference sequence). Losses at the gene ends were 4 bases for V and 7 bases for J; bases not matched to a gene: 7. CDR3 bases: TGCAGTGCTATCGCCGGGACAGGGTTTGGCTACACCTTC. Translating it yields CSAIAGTGFGYTF.

Many counts were recorded for this clonotype. This beta chain is a stray sequence in a library constructed for alpha chains; its clone size is not meaningful. The chain has TRBV5-1 and TRBJ1-1, with D unresolved. CDR1 and CDR2 (germline): SGHRS, YFSETQ. CDR3 length: 14 amino acids. Deletions cut 0 bases from V and 5 bases from J, with 11 bases between. The CDR3 DNA is TGCGCCAGCAGCTTGGGAGGCCCCGGGACTGAAGCTTTCTTT. Translated: CASSLGGPGTEAFF.

In this sample, this clonotype is medium-sized (0.01 to 0.1%). The size of this beta chain means little, since it is a stray read in a library made for alpha chains. The chain employs TRBV7-2 and TRBJ2-7, with TRBD2 matching over 11 bases. Unmatched junction bases numbered 20, after V lost 5 bases and J lost 5 bases. Germline V gene data show CDR1 as SGHTA and CDR2 as FQGNSA. The CDR3 covers 19 residues. The CDR3 reads CASSLMASNSGGASDEQYF. CDR3 DNA sequence: TGTGCCAGCAGCCTGATGGCTAGTAATAGCGGGGGGGCGAGCGACGAGCAGTACTTC.

A note on this clonotype: This beta chain slipped into a library made for alpha chains as a stray read, so its size is not meaningful. CDR3 loop: CAISESMAGDYNEQFF. CDR3 DNA: TGTGCCATCAGTGAGTCGATGGCGGGGGATTACAATGAGCAGTTCTTC. The V and J genes are TRBV10-3 and TRBJ2-1; 7 bases align to TRBD2. Germline-derived CDR1 and CDR2 are ENHRY and SYGVKD. After removal of 0 bases from V and 4 bases from J, the junction contained 6 bases not matched to a gene. The CDR3 loop spans 16 amino acids.

There are many counts of this clonotype. The size of this beta chain means little, since it is a stray read in a library made for alpha chains. The CDR3 here is CASSSPGGYTQYF. The CDR3 DNA reads as TGCGCCAGCAGCTCCCCGGGGGGCTATACGCAGTATTTT. The rearrangement joins TRBV5-1 to TRBJ2-3; weak D call: TRBD2 (7 bases). The CDR3 is 13 residues long. Trimming removed 3 bases at V and 7 bases at J, with 12 bases between. Germline loops: CDR1 SGHRS, CDR2 YFSETQ.

As for this clonotype: This beta chain is off target for a library built for alpha chains, so its abundance means little. V usage is TRBV28 and J usage is TRBJ2-2; D remains ambiguous. This CDR3 has 16 amino acids. Trimming shortened V by 2 bases and J by 1 base, and 11 bases separated the two germline ends. CDR1 MDHEN and CDR2 SYDVKM come from the germline V gene. CDR3 amino acids: CASSLVLQMNTGELFF. The CDR3 region has the DNA TGTGCCAGCAGTTTAGTTTTACAGATGAACACCGGGGAGCTGTTTTTT.

This clonotype was observed at least ten times. Since the library was made to target alpha chains, this beta chain is a stray read and its abundance is not meaningful. V usage is TRBV6-1 and J usage is TRBJ2-1, with D unresolved. Germline CDR1 and CDR2: MNHNS and SASEGT. The germline V and J ends were trimmed by 8 bases and 8 bases, with 16 bases remaining between them. The CDR3 runs to 13 residues. CDR3 sequence (DNA): TGTGCCAGCGCCACTGCGTACGTGGATGAGCAGTTCTTC. Its protein is CASATAYVDEQFF.

For this clonotype: The library was built for alpha chains, so this beta chain is an off-target read and its size means little. The chain recombines TRBV12-3 or TRBV12-4 with TRBJ1-1; D is undetermined. V lost 6 bases and J lost 11, with 13 bases in between. The CDR3 covers 11 residues. CDR3 loop: CASSTAYEAFF. Here the CDR3 DNA reads TGTGCCAGCAGCACGGCCTATGAGGCTTTCTTT.

This clonotype was counted ten times or more. Being off target in a library aimed at alpha chains, this beta chain has a size of little meaning. In DNA form, the CDR3 reads TGCGCCAGCAGCCAAGAGCGTGGCGGGCAAGAGACCCAGTACTTC. Its protein product is CASSQERGGQETQYF. The chain uses TRBV4-1 and TRBJ2-5, with a weak D call TRBD2 (5 bases). This CDR3 is built from 15 residues. The V end was cut by 0 bases, the J end by 2 bases, with 10 bases between. In germline, CDR1 is MGHRA, CDR2 YSYEKL.

Comments on this clonotype: Since the library was made to target alpha chains, this beta chain is a stray read and its abundance is not meaningful. V gene TRBV28 combines with J gene TRBJ2-7; the match to TRBD1 covers 10 bases. V trimming: 6 bases; J trimming: 9 bases; junction bases outside the gene matches: 14. The CDR3 is 15 amino acids. The germline gives CDR1 MDHEN, CDR2 SYDVKM. The CDR3 DNA follows: TGTGCCAGCAGACCACCCACGACAGGGGGCGAGGGGCAGTACTTC. Amino acids: CASRPPTTGGEGQYF.